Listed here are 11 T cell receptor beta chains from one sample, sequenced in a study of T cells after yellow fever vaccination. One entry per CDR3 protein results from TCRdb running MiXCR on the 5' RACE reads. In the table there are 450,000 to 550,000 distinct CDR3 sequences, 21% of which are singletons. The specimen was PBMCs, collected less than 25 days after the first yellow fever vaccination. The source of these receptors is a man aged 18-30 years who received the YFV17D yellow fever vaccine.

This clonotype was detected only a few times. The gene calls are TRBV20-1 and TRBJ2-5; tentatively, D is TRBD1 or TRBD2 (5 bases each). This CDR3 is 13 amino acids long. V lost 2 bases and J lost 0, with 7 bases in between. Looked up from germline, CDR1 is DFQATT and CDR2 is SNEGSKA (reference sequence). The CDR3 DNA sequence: TGCAGTGCTAGACGGGGCTACCAAGAGACCCAGTACTTC. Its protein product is CSARRGYQETQYF.

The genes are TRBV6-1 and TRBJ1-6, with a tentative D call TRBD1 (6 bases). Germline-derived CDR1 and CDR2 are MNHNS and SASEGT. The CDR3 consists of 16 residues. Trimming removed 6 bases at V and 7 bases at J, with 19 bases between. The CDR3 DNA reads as TGTGCCAGCAGAGTACAGGGATTTGGTCCGAATTCACCCCTCCACTTT. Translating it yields CASRVQGFGPNSPLHF.

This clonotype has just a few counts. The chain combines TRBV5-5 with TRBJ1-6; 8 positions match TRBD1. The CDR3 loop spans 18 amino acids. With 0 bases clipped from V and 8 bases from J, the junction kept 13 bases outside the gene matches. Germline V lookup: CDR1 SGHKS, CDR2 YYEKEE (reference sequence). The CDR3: CASSLGFPPGQADSPLHF. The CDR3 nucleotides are TGTGCCAGCAGCTTGGGTTTTCCGCCGGGACAGGCAGATTCACCCCTCCACTTT.

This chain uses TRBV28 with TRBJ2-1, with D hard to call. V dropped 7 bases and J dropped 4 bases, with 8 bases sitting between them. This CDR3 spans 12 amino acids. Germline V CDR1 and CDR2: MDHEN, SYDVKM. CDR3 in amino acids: CASITQYNEQFF. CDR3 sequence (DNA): TGTGCCAGCATCACGCAATACAATGAGCAGTTCTTC.

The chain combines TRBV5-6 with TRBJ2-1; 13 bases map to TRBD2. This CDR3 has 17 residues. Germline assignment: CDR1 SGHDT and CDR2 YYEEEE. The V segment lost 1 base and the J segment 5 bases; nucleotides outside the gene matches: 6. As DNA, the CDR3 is TGTGCCAGCAGCTTGACTAGCGGGGGGGCATGGGACAATGAGCAGTTCTTC. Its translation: CASSLTSGGAWDNEQFF.

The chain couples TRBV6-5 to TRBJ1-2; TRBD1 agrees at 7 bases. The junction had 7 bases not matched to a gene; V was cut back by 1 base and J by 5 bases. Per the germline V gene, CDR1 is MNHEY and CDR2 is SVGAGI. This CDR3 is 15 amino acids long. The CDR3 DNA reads TGTGCCAGCAGTTACTTTGAAGACAGGGCGTATGGCTACACCTTC. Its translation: CASSYFEDRAYGYTF.

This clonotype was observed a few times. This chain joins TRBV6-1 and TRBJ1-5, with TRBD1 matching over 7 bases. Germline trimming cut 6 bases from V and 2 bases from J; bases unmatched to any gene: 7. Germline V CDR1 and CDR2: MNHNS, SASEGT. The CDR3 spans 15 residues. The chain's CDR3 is CASRSQGVGNQPQHF. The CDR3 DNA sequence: TGTGCCAGCAGGTCGCAGGGGGTTGGCAATCAGCCCCAGCATTTT.

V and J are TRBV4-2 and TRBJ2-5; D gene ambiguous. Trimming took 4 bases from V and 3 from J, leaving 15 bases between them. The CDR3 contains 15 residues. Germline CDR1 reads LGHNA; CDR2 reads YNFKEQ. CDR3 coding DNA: TGTGCCAGCAGCCTGCCCGAGGATCGGGAAGAGACCCAGTACTTC. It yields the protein CASSLPEDREETQYF.

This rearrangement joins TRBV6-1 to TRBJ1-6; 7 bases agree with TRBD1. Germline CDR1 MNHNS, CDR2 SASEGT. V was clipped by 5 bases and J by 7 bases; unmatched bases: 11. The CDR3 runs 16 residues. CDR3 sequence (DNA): TGTGCCAGCAGTCTGCTTGCGGGACAGCGGAATTCACCCCTCCACTTT. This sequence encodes CASSLLAGQRNSPLHF.

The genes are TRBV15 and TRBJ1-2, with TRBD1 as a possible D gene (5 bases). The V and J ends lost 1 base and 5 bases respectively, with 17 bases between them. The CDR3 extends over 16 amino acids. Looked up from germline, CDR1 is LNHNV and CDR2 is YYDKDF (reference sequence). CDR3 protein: CATSRGDLDSPYGYTF. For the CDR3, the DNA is TGTGCCACCAGCAGAGGAGACCTCGACAGCCCTTATGGCTACACCTTC.

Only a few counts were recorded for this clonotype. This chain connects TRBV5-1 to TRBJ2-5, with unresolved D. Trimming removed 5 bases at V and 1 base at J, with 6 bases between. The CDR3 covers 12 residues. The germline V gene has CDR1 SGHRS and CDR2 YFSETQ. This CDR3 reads CASRRIQETQYF. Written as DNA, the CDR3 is TGCGCCAGCAGACGGATCCAAGAGACCCAGTACTTC.